This T cell receptor (beta chain) comes out of a study of tumor and adjacent non-tumor tissue in lung cancer. The template was RNA from unsorted bulk tissue. TCRbeta libraries were built with three rounds of nested PCR, modified from ARM-PCR. TCRdb itself ran the multiplex PCR reads through MiXCR, one entry per CDR3 protein. The sample has about 85,000 distinct CDR3 sequences, 61% seen once; the top ten hold roughly 15%. Germline CDR1 and CDR2: SGHAT and FQNNGV. This CDR3 spans 16 amino acids. A single count supports this clonotype. At one of its ends the junction is not consistent with the germline gene, which may arise from a read error.

The sequence came from a man between 65 and 85 years old with non-small cell lung cancer. The material sequenced was lung tumor tissue. V and J are TRBV11-2 and TRBJ2-2, with TRBD2 as a possible D gene (5 bases). This CDR3 is CDSSLLVATNTGKLFF. The CDR3 nucleotides read TGTGACAGCAGCTTGCTCGTGGCCACGAACACCGGGAAGCTGTTTTTT.